This T cell receptor beta chain was retrieved from a study of shared clonotypes between healthy human individuals. This clone has only a few counts. Measured with immunoSEQ multiplex PCR; TCRdb has only the in-frame clones, and not every one. The sample has about 2.4 million clones, roughly nine tenths seen once; the top ten hold more than 0.12%. V gave up 5 bases and J gave up 13 bases; unmatched junction bases: 5. Germline V gene sequence: CDR1 SEHNR, CDR2 FQNEAQ (reference sequence). This CDR3 comprises 13 residues. The sequence was obtained from a young man in good health. The chain has TRBV7-9 and TRBJ1-6; 10 bases align to TRBD1. The sequencing sample was made of naive CD4+ T cells sorted from blood. Subset defined: CD45RA+ positively selected. CDR3 DNA sequence: TGTGCCAGCAGCGGACAGGGGGAGGAGCCCCTCCACTTT. It yields the protein CASSGQGEEPLHF.